This T cell receptor beta chain was sequenced in a study of immune characterization of retroperitoneal liposarcoma. Germline lookup yields CDR1 LGHNT and CDR2 FRNRAP. The ends were cut back, 4 bases at V and 13 bases at J, with 23 bases in the middle. The CDR3 totals 15 residues. TCRdb recomputed calls from the PCR reads with MiXCR, one row per CDR3 protein. This sample has thousands of distinct CDR3 sequences; approximately 29% occur once, and the top ten carry 10%. The receptor's source is a female donor with retroperitoneal liposarcoma. The sequencing input was blood. The chain is built from TRBV12-5 and TRBJ2-1; the D is unclear. The CDR3 loop is CASGSNVSLTETQFF. The CDR3 region has the DNA TGTGCTAGTGGTTCCAACGTGAGCTTGACGGAGACCCAGTTCTTC.